This T cell receptor beta chain was sequenced during a study of blood T cell repertoires in COVID-19. For the study at large: COVID-19 samples collected from the United States, Italy and Spain covered acute and convalescent phases.

This clone showed up just once. The V and J ends lost 2 bases and 0 bases respectively, with 7 bases between them. From germline, CDR1 is SQVTM and CDR2 ANQGSEA. The CDR3 contains 13 residues. Per the original data handling: The assay estimated nucleated cells by amplifying reference gene primers. Clones were read by immunoSEQ multiplex PCR, and TCRdb kept only the in-frame ones, dropping some. That table supplies the V and J calls and clone size; D and trimming were determined from the DNA. The repertoire holds approximately 240,000 clones, with 85% to 95% as singletons. Participants had their cohort set by participant-reported clinical history. For recovered donors of Cohort 3, there were two negative PCRs, clearance, or symptom resolution.

This receptor was identified in a woman aged 18-35 years who had recovered from COVID-19. The genes are TRBV29-1 and TRBJ1-1, with D unclear. What was sequenced was PBMCs or T cells enriched from blood (not recorded which). The CDR3 DNA reads as TGCAGCGTTGAATCAGGATTGAACACTGAAGCTTTCTTT. This sequence encodes CSVESGLNTEAFF.